This record concerns one T cell receptor (beta chain) sequence. These data come from a study of cytomegalovirus exposure and HLA in healthy donors. With 60 Vbeta and 13 Jbeta primers, the PCR was carried out. The protocol was immunoSEQ multiplex PCR, while the TCRdb copy is restricted to in-frame clones and leaves out a portion. The sample lists about 140,000 clones; about 80% were seen once. Per the germline V gene, CDR1 is SGHRS and CDR2 is YFSETQ. The V and J ends lost 7 bases and 7 bases, in that order; junction bases with no gene match: 4. The CDR3 contains 13 residues. The sequence was collected from a woman aged 55-69 years in good health and CMV-seropositive. The chain joins TRBV5-1 to TRBJ2-1; TRBD2 matches 11 bases. Sample: PBMCs. This chain's CDR3 is CASLAGGRNEQFF. CDR3 bases: TGCGCCAGCCTAGCGGGAGGCCGAAATGAGCAGTTCTTC.